Each of the 27 T cell receptor beta chains below was sequenced from the same sample in a study of cytomegalovirus exposure and HLA in healthy donors listed by TCRdb under 2017. The library came from the immunoSEQ multiplex PCR assay. TCRdb holds this immuneACCESS table with in-frame rearrangements only. Some clones are missing; in checked studies, unresolved V genes explain under half, and the rest has no known cause. This sample comprises approximately 88,000 clones, roughly 84% of them detected only once. About 12% of the sample goes to the ten largest clones. Source material: PBMCs. The source is a woman aged 18-29 years in good health and CMV-seropositive.

This clone was seen once. This chain joins TRBV15 and TRBJ2-7; the match to TRBD1 covers 10 bases. Germline-derived CDR1 and CDR2 are LNHNV and YYDKDF (reference sequence). After removal of 4 bases from V and 5 bases from J, the junction contained 5 bases not matched to a gene. The CDR3 is 14 residues long. CDR3 sequence reads: CATSTGQGINEQYF. The DNA of the CDR3 is TGTGCCACCAGCACGGGACAGGGGATCAACGAGCAGTACTTC. Together with reference TRBV15 and TRBJ2-7, the CDR3 gives the full variable domain: DAMVIQNPRYQVTQFGKPVTLSCSQTLNHNVMYWYQQKSSQAPKLLFHYYDKDFNNEADTPDNFQSRRPNTSFCFLDIRSPGLGDTAMYLCATSTGQGINEQYFGPGTRLTVT.

This chain joins TRBV5-4 and TRBJ2-7, with D possibly TRBD2 on 6 matching bases. Trimming removed 5 bases at V and 3 bases at J, with 18 bases between. The CDR3 totals 15 residues. From germline, CDR1 is SGHNT and CDR2 YYREEE (reference sequence). CDR3 sequence: CASRPTGTGDYEQYF. As DNA, the CDR3 is TGTGCCAGCAGGCCTACCGGGACTGGAGACTACGAGCAGTACTTC.

This clone was detected once. This chain links TRBV27 with TRBJ2-7; D possibly corresponds to TRBD1 (5 bases). Deletions cut 0 bases from V and 5 bases from J, with 14 bases between. The V gene's germline CDR1 is MNHEY and CDR2 SMNVEV (reference sequence). The CDR3 extends over 15 amino acids. CDR3 region: CASSLSGQGVHEQYF. Here the CDR3 DNA reads TGTGCCAGCAGTTTATCCGGGCAGGGTGTTCACGAGCAGTACTTC.

This clone appeared once. This rearrangement joins TRBV27 to TRBJ2-7, with 8 nucleotides matching TRBD2. Trimming cost V 5 bases and J 0 bases; bases outside gene matches: 6. CDR1 is MNHEY and CDR2 is SMNVEV in the germline V gene (reference sequence). The CDR3 has 15 amino acids. The chain's CDR3 is CASSLQAGASYEQYF. The CDR3 region has the DNA TGTGCCAGCAGTCTTCAAGCGGGGGCCTCCTACGAGCAGTACTTC.

This clone was counted only a few times. The chain links TRBV28 to TRBJ2-5; 7 bases match TRBD2. V dropped 5 bases and J dropped 3; count of bases not matched to a gene: 12. CDR1 and CDR2 (germline): MDHEN, SYDVKM. The CDR3 runs to 16 residues. The CDR3 DNA reads TGTGCCAGCAGTCCCCCGCCCGGACTAGTTGAAGAGACCCAGTACTTC. It codes for CASSPPPGLVEETQYF.

The chain employs TRBV27 and TRBJ2-2; TRBD1 is a possible D gene (5 bases). The V and J ends lost 5 bases and 5 bases respectively, with 21 bases between them. Per the germline V gene, CDR1 is MNHEY and CDR2 is SMNVEV (reference sequence). CDR3 length equals 17 residues. Here the CDR3 DNA reads TGTGCCAGCAGTCCCCCAGGTAGGGGCCACAGGACCGGGGAGCTGTTTTTT. It codes for CASSPPGRGHRTGELFF.

This clone was counted a few times. The chain links TRBV30 to TRBJ1-5; D uncertain. V was shortened by 0 bases and J by 4 bases, with 7 bases between the two germline ends. This CDR3 is 13 amino acids long. Germline V gene sequence: CDR1 GTSNPN, CDR2 SVGIG (reference sequence). The CDR3 sequence is CAWSVRSNQPQHF. CDR3 coding DNA: TGTGCCTGGAGTGTACGGAGTAATCAGCCCCAGCATTTT.

The J gene is TRBJ2-2, the V gene TRBV5-6, with 13 nucleotides matching TRBD2. Germline CDR1 and CDR2: SGHDT and YYEEEE. The ends lost 2 bases at V and 6 bases at J; junction bases unmatched: 1. This CDR3 spans 15 amino acids. The CDR3 sequence is CASSFTSGGAGELFF. In nucleotides, the CDR3 is TGTGCCAGCAGCTTTACTAGCGGGGGGGCCGGGGAGCTGTTTTTT.

The J gene is TRBJ1-1, the V gene TRBV9; D perhaps matches TRBD1 (5 bases). The germline V and J ends were trimmed by 0 bases and 4 bases, with 10 bases remaining between them. The CDR3 consists of 14 residues. Germline CDR1 SGDLS, CDR2 YYNGEE. The CDR3 here is CASSVAGGVTEAFF. The CDR3 DNA is TGTGCCAGCAGCGTAGCCGGGGGGGTCACTGAAGCTTTCTTT.

This chain joins TRBV21-1 and TRBJ1-2. TRBV21-1 represents a pseudogene. The CDR3 loop spans 14 amino acids. CDR3 sequence (DNA): TGTGCCAGCACCACGCCCCGGCTGCGGTGTGGCTACACCTTC. Amino acid sequence: CASTTPRLRCGYTF.

This rearrangement joins TRBV28 to TRBJ2-3, with a possible D match to TRBD2 (5 bases). This CDR3 has 15 residues. V gave up 7 bases and J gave up 2 bases, with 16 bases separating them. Germline CDR1 reads MDHEN; CDR2 reads SYDVKM. The CDR3 sequence is CASTAASRDTDTQYF. CDR3 in DNA: TGTGCCAGCACCGCCGCAAGTCGGGACACAGATACGCAGTATTTT.

This chain uses TRBV19 with TRBJ2-7, with D tentatively TRBD1 (6 bases). V lost 5 bases and J 4 bases, leaving 15 bases between the germline ends. This CDR3 comprises 14 residues. Germline assignment: CDR1 LNHDA and CDR2 SQIVND (reference sequence). The CDR3 reads CASSSLTGQYEQYF. The CDR3 DNA reads as TGTGCCAGTAGTTCCCTCACAGGACAGTACGAGCAGTACTTC.

The V call is TRBV6-1, the J call TRBJ2-2; 8 nucleotides agree with TRBD2. There are 16 residues in the CDR3. Germline V gene lookup returns CDR1 MNHNS and CDR2 SASEGT. V was clipped by 4 bases and J by 2 bases; unmatched bases: 6. CDR3 loop: CASSGTSLINTGELFF. DNA of the CDR3: TGTGCCAGCAGTGGGACTAGCCTGATAAACACCGGGGAGCTGTTTTTT.

J is TRBJ2-5 and V is TRBV30, with D perhaps TRBD2 (6 bases). V was shortened by 4 bases and J by 5 bases, with 8 bases between the two germline ends. This CDR3 spans 11 amino acids. CDR1 GTSNPN and CDR2 SVGIG come from the germline V gene (reference sequence). As DNA, the CDR3 is TGTGCCTGGAATCGGGGGGAGACCCAGTACTTC. This sequence encodes CAWNRGETQYF.

V usage is TRBV6-1 and J usage is TRBJ2-3; 10 bases are shared with TRBD2. Germline lookup yields CDR1 MNHNS and CDR2 SASEGT. CDR3 length: 15 residues. V shed 2 bases and J 4 bases; nucleotides not matched to a gene: 3. This CDR3 is CASSEKSGGADTQYF. In nucleotides, the CDR3 is TGTGCCAGCAGTGAAAAAAGCGGGGGGGCAGATACGCAGTATTTT.

V and J are TRBV7-2 and TRBJ2-3; 8 bases map to TRBD1. The CDR3 extends over 12 amino acids. Looked up from germline, CDR1 is SGHTA and CDR2 is FQGNSA. The V gene end was trimmed by 5 bases and the J gene end by 14 bases; junction bases not matched to a gene: 9. CDR3 amino acids: CASSPRQGIRYF. DNA of the CDR3: TGTGCCAGCAGCCCCAGACAGGGGATACGGTATTTT.

This clone was picked up a small number of times. J is TRBJ1-1 and V is TRBV6-6; 8 bases align to TRBD1. Germline V gene data show CDR1 as MNHNY and CDR2 as SVGAGI (reference sequence). The CDR3 is made up of 14 amino acids. V lost 10 bases to trimming and J lost 5 bases; unmatched junction nucleotides: 12. The CDR3 loop reads CATSGARGLTEAFF. The CDR3 DNA follows: TGTGCCACCTCGGGGGCCAGGGGGCTTACTGAAGCTTTCTTT.

V and J are TRBV7-2 and TRBJ2-5; D is perhaps TRBD1 (5 bases). Germline lookup yields CDR1 SGHTA and CDR2 FQGNSA. There are 13 residues in the CDR3. V dropped 2 bases and J dropped 2 bases, with 6 bases sitting between them. The CDR3 here is CASSLRQQETQYF. The CDR3, as DNA: TGTGCCAGCAGCTTAAGACAGCAAGAGACCCAGTACTTC.

The V call is TRBV7-7, the J call TRBJ2-5; D may be TRBD2 (6 bases). This CDR3 contains 18 residues. V lost 5 bases to trimming and J lost 1 base, with 23 bases between them. The germline CDR1 and CDR2 sequences are SSHAT and FNYEAQ (reference sequence). This chain's CDR3 is CASSPYPSGGYVQETQYF. The CDR3 nucleotides read TGTGCCAGCAGCCCATATCCTAGTGGAGGGTACGTCCAAGAGACCCAGTACTTC. The variable domain in full, completed from reference TRBV7-7 and TRBJ2-5, reads GAGVSQSPRYKVTKRGQDVTLRCDPISSHATLYWYQQALGQGPEFLTYFNYEAQPDKSGLPSDRFSAERPEGSISTLTIQRTEQRDSAMYRCASSPYPSGGYVQETQYFGPGTRLLVL.

The chain recombines TRBV11-3 with TRBJ2-3, with D possibly matching TRBD2 (5 bases). Germline V CDR1 and CDR2: SGHNT, YENEEA. The CDR3 runs to 15 residues. V was shortened by 1 base and J by 0 bases, with 8 bases between the two germline ends. CDR3 sequence: CASSLGRVSTDTQYF. The CDR3 DNA is TGTGCCAGCAGCTTAGGGCGGGTCAGCACAGATACGCAGTATTTT. The complete variable domain, with remaining parts taken from reference TRBV11-3 and TRBJ2-3, reads EAGVVQSPRYKIIEKKQPVAFWCNPISGHNTLYWYLQNLGQGPELLIRYENEEAVDDSQLPKDRFSAERLKGVDSTLKIQPAELGDSAVYLCASSLGRVSTDTQYFGPGTRLTVL.

The rearrangement links TRBV5-6 to TRBJ2-7; a weak D match, TRBD1 (6 bases). This CDR3 spans 13 amino acids. Trimming left V 2 bases short and J 2 bases short, with 8 bases between. Germline V gene sequence: CDR1 SGHDT, CDR2 YYEEEE. Here the CDR3 reads CASSFQGTYEQYF. For the CDR3, the DNA is TGTGCCAGCAGCTTCCAGGGGACCTACGAGCAGTACTTC.

The chain combines TRBV5-6 with TRBJ2-7; TRBD1 is a possible D gene (5 bases). The CDR3 extends over 17 amino acids. The V end was cut by 4 bases, the J end by 3 bases, with 23 bases between. Germline values: CDR1 SGHDT, CDR2 YYEEEE. The CDR3 bases are TGTGCCAGCAGCCTGATAGCAGGGCCGCTAAACCTCTACGAGCAGTACTTC. Its translation: CASSLIAGPLNLYEQYF.

The rearrangement links TRBV27 to TRBJ2-3; TRBD2 agrees at 9 bases. Trimming cost V 5 bases and J 0 bases; bases outside gene matches: 21. Germline assignment: CDR1 MNHEY and CDR2 SMNVEV (reference sequence). The CDR3 has 21 residues. CDR3 DNA sequence: TGTGCCAGCAGTCTCCGCCCTGGGGCGGGGGGGACTTCTCTAAGCACAGATACGCAGTATTTT. Protein product: CASSLRPGAGGTSLSTDTQYF.

The V and J genes are TRBV7-2 and TRBJ2-1; D possibly corresponds to TRBD1 (6 bases). The CDR3 is made up of 14 amino acids. V lost 2 bases and J lost 8, with 13 bases in between. The germline V gene has CDR1 SGHTA and CDR2 FQGNSA. DNA for the CDR3: TGTGCCAGCAGCTTATTGAACAGGGACGATGAGCAGTTCTTC. It translates to CASSLLNRDDEQFF.

This chain joins TRBV13 and TRBJ1-1, with 8 bases fitting TRBD1. Trimming took 2 bases from V and 7 from J; bases not matched to a gene: 12. The CDR3 sequence is 16 residues long. Germline assignment: CDR1 PRHDT and CDR2 FYEKMQ (reference sequence). The DNA for the CDR3 is TGTGCCAGCAGCTTATTTGGGAGACAGGGGATTGTTGAAGCTTTCTTT. This gives the protein CASSLFGRQGIVEAFF.

The chain uses TRBV11-3 and TRBJ2-3, with 14 bases lining up with TRBD2. The CDR3 is made up of 15 amino acids. Trimming took 6 bases from V and 4 from J; bases not matched to a gene: 3. Germline V gene data show CDR1 as SGHNT and CDR2 as YENEEA. CDR3 bases: TGTGCCAGCAGTGAGACTAGCGGGGGGGCAGATACGCAGTATTTT. It codes for CASSETSGGADTQYF.

V and J are TRBV11-2 and TRBJ2-7; 9 bases line up with TRBD2. This CDR3 is built from 15 residues. Germline values: CDR1 SGHAT, CDR2 FQNNGV. The ends lost 1 base at V and 6 bases at J; junction bases unmatched: 7. CDR3 protein: CASSLGGGGPGEQYF. The CDR3 coding sequence is TGTGCCAGCAGCTTAGGCGGGGGGGGGCCTGGCGAGCAGTACTTC.